This entry is about one T cell receptor beta chain. No cognate antigen has been identified for it. The sample holds no much larger clone one base away, and base qualities are not on file. This entry comes from a study of technical replicates of blood from a handful of donors (dated by TCRdb to between 2016 and 2019). The cysteine opens and the phenylalanine closes a CDR3 of 16 amino acids. Left in the record is the CDR3 DNA by itself, 48 bases read in frame from the first base. Trimming takes 5 bases from V and 0 bases from J, and the germline ends sit 14 bases apart. CDR1 and CDR2 were assigned from the germline V gene as MGHDK and SYGVNS. Library preparation employed the immunoSEQ multiplex PCR assay. This immuneACCESS table, as held by TCRdb, lists in-frame sequences with V and J called but not all clones. Of the missing ones, under half trace to an unresolved V gene in checked studies; the others have no known cause. This sample has 95,000 to 100,000 clones in its table, and 95% to 96% of those were observed once. Of the sample, approximately 0.21% falls within the top ten clones.

The sequence derives from a human donor in good health. This receptor chain uses TRBV25-1 and TRBJ1-5; TRBD1 might be the D gene, on 5 matching bases. Specimen: T cells isolated from PBMCs. The bases read TGTGCCAGCAGTTATCTAGGGGCGTATAGCAATCAGCCCCAGCATTTT. The translation is CASSYLGAYSNQPQHF.